A single sample is the source of the 20 T cell receptor beta chains below, sequenced in a study of blood T cell repertoires in COVID-19. TCRdb's copy holds only in-frame clones and misses some; the assay was immunoSEQ multiplex PCR. The table shows approximately 250,000 clones, with 84% occurring only once. Material for sequencing was PBMCs or T cells enriched from blood (not recorded which). These TCRs come from a man between 25 and 39 years old with acute COVID-19.

This clone came up a few times. V and J are TRBV5-1 and TRBJ1-1; 7 nucleotides match TRBD1. V lost 4 bases to trimming and J lost 4 bases; unmatched junction nucleotides: 10. CDR3 length: 15 residues. CDR1 and CDR2 from the germline V gene are SGHRS and YFSETQ. As DNA, the CDR3 is TGCGCCAGCAGCACTCAAAGACAGGGAGGCACTGAAGCTTTCTTT. This translates into CASSTQRQGGTEAFF.

This clone has just a few counts. This chain uses TRBV28 with TRBJ2-7; 9 bases line up with TRBD2. This CDR3 contains 15 residues. With V trimmed by 5 bases and J by 6 bases, 11 bases remained unmatched. From germline, CDR1 is MDHEN and CDR2 SYDVKM. CDR3: CASSPGLAGESEQYV. DNA of the CDR3: TGTGCCAGCAGTCCGGGACTAGCCGGTGAGTCCGAGCAGTACGTC.

To note about this clone: An end of the junction does not agree with germline; a read error may underlie this. The V and J genes are TRBV5-1 and TRBJ1-4, with a tentative D call TRBD1 (5 bases). Germline assignment: CDR1 SGHRS and CDR2 YFSETQ. This CDR3 contains 15 residues. The CDR3 sequence is CASSLGRGSSEKLFF. The CDR3 DNA is TGTGCCAGCAGCTTGGGGCGAGGGAGCAGTGAAAAACTGTTTTTT.

The rearrangement links TRBV7-8 to TRBJ1-1; D not resolved. Trimming removed 5 bases from V and 7 bases from J, with 23 bases in between. CDR3 length equals 16 residues. CDR1 and CDR2 (germline): SGHVS, FQNEAQ. The CDR3 here is CASSAEVAGGKLEAFF. The CDR3 nucleotides read TGTGCCAGCAGCGCCGAAGTTGCGGGCGGAAAACTTGAAGCTTTCTTT.

The CDR3 here is CASSQGQGAFQETQYF. CDR3 coding DNA: TGTGCCAGCAGCCAAGGCCAGGGGGCCTTTCAAGAGACCCAGTACTTC. This chain joins TRBV7-2 and TRBJ2-5; TRBD1 agrees at 8 bases. V shed 5 bases, J shed 2 bases, and the junction held 10 bases outside the gene matches. This CDR3 is built from 16 residues. Looked up from germline, CDR1 is SGHTA and CDR2 is FQGNSA.

The V and J genes are TRBV6-1 and TRBJ2-7, with a possible D match to TRBD1 (5 bases). The ends were cut back, 1 base at V and 3 bases at J, with 13 bases in the middle. The CDR3 length is 15 residues. Germline lookup yields CDR1 MNHNS and CDR2 SASEGT. The CDR3 loop is CASSEVHRQYYEQYV. CDR3 in DNA: TGTGCCAGCAGTGAAGTCCATCGACAGTACTACGAGCAGTACGTC.

The rearrangement joins TRBV11-3 to TRBJ2-3, with a possible D match to TRBD2 (6 bases). With 5 bases removed from V and 10 bases from J, the gap between germline ends came to 25 bases. This CDR3 contains 16 residues. Germline V gene data show CDR1 as SGHNT and CDR2 as YENEEA. DNA of the CDR3: TGTGCCAGCAGCGCCGACCTTAGCGGTGTGGATGGTCCGCAGTATTTT. It yields the protein CASSADLSGVDGPQYF. The full variable domain, completed using reference TRBV11-3 and TRBJ2-3, is EAGVVQSPRYKIIEKKQPVAFWCNPISGHNTLYWYLQNLGQGPELLIRYENEEAVDDSQLPKDRFSAERLKGVDSTLKIQPAELGDSAVYLCASSADLSGVDGPQYFGPGTRLTVL.

The rearrangement links TRBV19 to TRBJ2-1; a possible D gene is TRBD1 (5 bases). This CDR3 has 14 amino acids. V dropped 9 bases and J dropped 4 bases, with 16 bases sitting between them. Germline V gives CDR1 LNHDA, CDR2 SQIVND (reference sequence). CDR3 sequence: CASNGDQGYNEQFF. In nucleotides, the CDR3 is TGTGCCAGCAACGGAGACCAGGGATACAATGAGCAGTTCTTC. Full variable domain (rest looked up from reference TRBV19 and TRBJ2-1): DGGITQSPKYLFRKEGQNVTLSCEQNLNHDAMYWYRQDPGQGLRLIYYSQIVNDFQKGDIAEGYSVSREKKESFPLTVTSAQKNPTAFYLCASNGDQGYNEQFFGPGTRLTVL.

CDR3 DNA sequence: TGTGCCAGCAGCTTAGAGCGGACTCCCGGTGAAAAACTGTTTTTT. Translated, it gives CASSLERTPGEKLFF. The chain links TRBV7-9 to TRBJ1-4; D unclear. V was clipped by 1 base and J by 7 bases, with 13 bases between them. CDR1 is SEHNR and CDR2 is FQNEAQ in the germline V gene (reference sequence). This CDR3 has 15 amino acids.

The chain employs TRBV6-1 and TRBJ1-2; D may be TRBD1 (5 bases). V lost 0 bases and J 4 bases, leaving 15 bases between the germline ends. This CDR3 is 16 amino acids long. CDR1 is MNHNS, CDR2 SASEGT, per germline. The CDR3 sequence: CASSEARGDALYGYTF. CDR3 sequence (DNA): TGTGCCAGCAGTGAAGCGCGGGGGGACGCCCTCTATGGCTACACCTTC.

The chain links TRBV9 to TRBJ1-3; D unresolved. The CDR3 spans 15 residues. V was cut by 0 bases and J by 0 bases, with 7 bases left in between. Germline CDR1 reads SGDLS; CDR2 reads YYNGEE. The CDR3 nucleotides are TGTGCCAGCAGCGTAGACTCAGGCTCTGGAAACACCATATATTTT. Its translation is CASSVDSGSGNTIYF.

The CDR3 loop is CAMRRCPRPLCLNTEAFF. The CDR3 coding sequence is TGTGCCATGCGGAGGTGCCCTAGGCCCCTTTGTCTGAACACTGAAGCTTTCTTT. V gene TRBV21-1 combines with J gene TRBJ1-1. TRBV21-1 represents a pseudogene. This CDR3 contains 18 residues.

This chain links TRBV5-4 with TRBJ2-7, with D perhaps matching TRBD2 (5 bases). V dropped 6 bases and J dropped 0 bases, with 16 bases sitting between them. Germline CDR1 SGHNT, CDR2 YYREEE (reference sequence). This CDR3 contains 15 residues. The CDR3 DNA is TGTGCCAGCACCAAAGGAAGCGGTAGCTCCTACGAGCAGTACGTC. Translated, it gives CASTKGSGSSYEQYV.

In the case of this clone: An end of the junction does not agree with germline; a read error may underlie this. J is TRBJ2-2 and V is TRBV19; 9 bases map to TRBD1. Germline-derived CDR1 and CDR2 are LNHDA and SQIVND (reference sequence). The CDR3 is made up of 16 amino acids. The CDR3 loop reads CASRRTGTGNPGELFF. CDR3 in DNA: TGTGCCAGTAGACGTACCGGGACAGGGAACCCCGGGGAGCTGTTTTTT. Using reference TRBV19 and TRBJ2-2 for the parts outside the CDR3, the full variable domain is DGGITQSPKYLFRKEGQNVTLSCEQNLNHDAMYWYRQDPGQGLRLIYYSQIVNDFQKGDIAEGYSVSREKKESFPLTVTSAQKNPTAFYLCASRRTGTGNPGELFFGEGSRLTVL.

The rearrangement links TRBV4-3 to TRBJ2-1; D might be TRBD1 (6 bases). The CDR3 spans 15 residues. Deletions cut 0 bases from V and 7 bases from J, with 13 bases between. Germline loops: CDR1 LGHNA, CDR2 YSLEER. The CDR3: CASSQDNLGQNEQFF. CDR3 bases: TGCGCCAGCAGCCAAGATAACCTGGGACAAAATGAGCAGTTCTTC.

This clone was seen a handful of times. The rearrangement links TRBV25-1 to TRBJ1-4, with 7 bases fitting TRBD1. Germline V gene data show CDR1 as MGHDK and CDR2 as SYGVNS. This CDR3 is built from 15 residues. J gave up 5 bases and V 7 bases, and 10 bases lay outside the gene matches. The CDR3 sequence: CASTRAGTANEKLFF. CDR3 DNA: TGTGCCAGCACCCGAGCCGGGACAGCCAATGAAAAACTGTTTTTT.

V usage is TRBV6-2 or TRBV6-3 and J usage is TRBJ1-1; a weak D match, TRBD1 (6 bases). CDR3 length equals 12 residues. From germline, CDR1 is MNHEY and CDR2 SVGEGT. Trimming took 6 bases from V and 11 from J, leaving 16 bases between them. DNA of the CDR3: TGTGCCAGCAGCCCACAGGGCAGGCAGGCTTTCTTT. It is translated as CASSPQGRQAFF.

The chain uses TRBV3-1 (or the pseudogene TRBV3-2) and TRBJ1-5; D not certain. Germline CDR1 and CDR2: LGHDT and YNNKEL (reference sequence). This CDR3 has 14 residues. The ends were cut back, 1 base at V and 4 bases at J, with 8 bases in the middle. CDR3: CASSQGLLNQPQHF. CDR3 sequence (DNA): TGTGCCAGCAGCCAAGGCTTACTTAATCAGCCCCAGCATTTT.

CDR3 bases: TGTGCCACCAGCAGAGGGCGGGACAGGGGGCTTCCCCTCCACTTT. This encodes CATSRGRDRGLPLHF. The rearrangement links TRBV15 to TRBJ1-6; TRBD1 aligns across 12 bases. The CDR3 has 15 amino acids. V shed 1 base, J shed 13 bases, and the junction held 5 bases outside the gene matches. Germline CDR1 is LNHNV and CDR2 is YYDKDF (reference sequence).

The chain has TRBV5-4 and TRBJ2-3; the match to TRBD2 covers 12 bases. This CDR3 contains 16 residues. V lost 3 bases to trimming and J lost 3 bases; unmatched junction nucleotides: 5. Germline V lookup: CDR1 SGHNT, CDR2 YYREEE (reference sequence). The CDR3 is CASSSGLAGGTDTQYF. CDR3 coding DNA: TGTGCCAGCAGCTCGGGGCTAGCGGGAGGGACAGATACGCAGTATTTT.